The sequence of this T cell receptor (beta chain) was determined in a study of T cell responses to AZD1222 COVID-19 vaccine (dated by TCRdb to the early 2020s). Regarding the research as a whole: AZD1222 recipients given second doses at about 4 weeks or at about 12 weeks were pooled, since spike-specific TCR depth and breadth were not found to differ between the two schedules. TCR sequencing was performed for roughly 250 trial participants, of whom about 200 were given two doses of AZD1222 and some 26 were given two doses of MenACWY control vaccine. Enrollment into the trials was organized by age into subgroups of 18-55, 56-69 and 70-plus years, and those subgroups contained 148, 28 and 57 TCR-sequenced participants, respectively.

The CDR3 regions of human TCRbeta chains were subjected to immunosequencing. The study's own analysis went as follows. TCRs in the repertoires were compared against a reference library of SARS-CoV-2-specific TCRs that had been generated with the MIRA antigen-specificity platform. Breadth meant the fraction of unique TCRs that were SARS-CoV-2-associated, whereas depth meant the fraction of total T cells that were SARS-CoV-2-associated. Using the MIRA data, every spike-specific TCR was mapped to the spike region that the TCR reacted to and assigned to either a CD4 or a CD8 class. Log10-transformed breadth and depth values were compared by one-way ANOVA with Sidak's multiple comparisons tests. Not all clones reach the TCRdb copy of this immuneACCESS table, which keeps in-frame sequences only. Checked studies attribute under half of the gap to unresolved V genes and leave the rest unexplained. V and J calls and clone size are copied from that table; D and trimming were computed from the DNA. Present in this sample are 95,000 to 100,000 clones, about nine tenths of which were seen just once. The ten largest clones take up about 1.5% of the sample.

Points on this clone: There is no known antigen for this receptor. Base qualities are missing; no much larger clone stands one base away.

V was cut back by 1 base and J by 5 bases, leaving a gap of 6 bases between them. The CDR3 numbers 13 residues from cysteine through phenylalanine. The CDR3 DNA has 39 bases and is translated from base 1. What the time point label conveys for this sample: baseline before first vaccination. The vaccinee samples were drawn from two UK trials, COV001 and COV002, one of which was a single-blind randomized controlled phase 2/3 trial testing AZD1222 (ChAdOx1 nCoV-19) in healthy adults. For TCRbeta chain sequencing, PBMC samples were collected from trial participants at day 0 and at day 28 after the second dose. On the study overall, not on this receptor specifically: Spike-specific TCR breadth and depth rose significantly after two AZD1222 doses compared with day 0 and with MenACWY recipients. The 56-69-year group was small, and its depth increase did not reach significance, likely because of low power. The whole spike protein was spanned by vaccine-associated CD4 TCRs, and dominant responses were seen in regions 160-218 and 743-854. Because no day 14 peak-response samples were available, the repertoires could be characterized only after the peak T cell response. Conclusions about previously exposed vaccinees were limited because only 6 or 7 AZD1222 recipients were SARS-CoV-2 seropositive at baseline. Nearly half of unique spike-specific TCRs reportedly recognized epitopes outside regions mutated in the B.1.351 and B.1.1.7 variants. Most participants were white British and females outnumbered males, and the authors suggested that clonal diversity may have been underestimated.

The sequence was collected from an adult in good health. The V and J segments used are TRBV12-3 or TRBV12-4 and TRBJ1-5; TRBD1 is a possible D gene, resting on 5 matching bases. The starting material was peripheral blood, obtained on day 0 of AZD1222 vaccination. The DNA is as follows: TGTGCCAGCAGTTTAGAGGGGTATCAGCCCCAGCATTTT. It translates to CASSLEGYQPQHF.